Shown below are 28 T cell receptor beta chains from a single sample sequenced in a study of shared clonotypes between healthy human individuals (dated by TCRdb to about 2020). Receptors were amplified or captured by the immunoSEQ multiplex PCR assay. TCRdb obtained this table from immuneACCESS and retained in-frame rearrangements with V and J assigned. These tables miss some clones; where compared with another copy, unresolved V genes account for less than half of the shortfall, and the remainder is unexplained. The sample yields roughly 1,600,000 clones; less than 99% were counted once. Together, the top ten hold over 0.3% of the sample. The sample was naive CD4+ T cells sorted from blood. Read against the paper, the sample's cell subset or site label means: CD45RA+ positively selected. The receptors were gathered from a man between 25 and 39 years old in good health.

This clone showed up just once. This chain uses TRBV19 with TRBJ2-5, with 10 bases aligning to TRBD2. Trimming removed 3 bases from V and 5 bases from J; junction bases left unmatched: 6. This CDR3 spans 15 amino acids. The germline V gene encodes CDR1 LNHDA and CDR2 SQIVND (reference sequence). The CDR3, as DNA: TGTGCCAGTAGTATTCACGGGACTAGCGCTGAGACCCAGTACTTC. It encodes CASSIHGTSAETQYF.

The chain couples TRBV7-2 to TRBJ2-1; no clear D. Germline CDR1 reads SGHTA; CDR2 reads FQGNSA. The CDR3 consists of 14 residues. Trimming stripped 2 bases from V and 3 bases from J, with 8 bases between. The CDR3 DNA reads as TGTGCCAGCAGCTTATACCCTAGCTACAATGAGCAGTTCTTC. This codes for CASSLYPSYNEQFF.

The chain has TRBV19 and TRBJ2-1; the D gene is possibly TRBD1 (6 bases). Germline CDR1 LNHDA, CDR2 SQIVND (reference sequence). CDR3 length: 14 residues. V shed 8 bases and J shed 6 bases, with 17 bases lying between them. CDR3 sequence reads: CASDGDRGGNEQFF. In DNA form, the CDR3 reads TGTGCCAGTGATGGGGATAGAGGGGGCAATGAGCAGTTCTTC.

The CDR3: CASSRRGEDEKLFF. The CDR3 bases are TGTGCCAGCAGCCGGCGAGGGGAGGATGAAAAACTGTTTTTT. The chain links TRBV9 to TRBJ1-4; TRBD1 is a possible D gene (5 bases). Trimming left V 4 bases short and J 6 bases short, with 13 bases between. CDR1 and CDR2 from the germline V gene are SGDLS and YYNGEE. The CDR3 consists of 14 residues.

The chain employs TRBV2 and TRBJ2-7; D is unresolved. The V and J ends lost 4 bases and 2 bases respectively, with 12 bases between them. This CDR3 comprises 14 residues. Germline CDR1 reads SNHLY; CDR2 reads FYNNEI. CDR3 nucleotide sequence: TGTGCCAGCAGTGGAGGACGGGTCGCCTACGAGCAGTACTTC. Protein sequence: CASSGGRVAYEQYF.

This chain joins TRBV15 and TRBJ1-2; 10 nucleotides line up with TRBD1. The CDR3 is 16 amino acids. V was pared by 3 bases and J by 0 bases, with 4 bases of the junction left unmatched. Germline CDR1 and CDR2: LNHNV and YYDKDF (reference sequence). The chain's CDR3 is CATSRGQGFSNYGYTF. The CDR3 coding sequence is TGTGCCACCAGCAGGGGACAGGGGTTTTCTAACTATGGCTACACCTTC.

This clone was seen once. V gene TRBV28 combines with J gene TRBJ2-5; D remains ambiguous. V was clipped by 3 bases and J by 1 base, with 9 bases between them. There are 14 residues in the CDR3. Germline V lookup: CDR1 MDHEN, CDR2 SYDVKM. CDR3 DNA: TGTGCCAGCAGTTTGGTAGGACGCCAAGAGACCCAGTACTTC. It is translated as CASSLVGRQETQYF.

V usage is TRBV5-1 and J usage is TRBJ2-1; 9 positions agree with TRBD1. The CDR3 has 15 residues. Germline CDR1 and CDR2: SGHRS and YFSETQ. With 4 bases clipped from V and 8 bases from J, the junction kept 10 bases outside the gene matches. The CDR3 DNA is TGCGCCAGCAGCCCTTTCCGGACAGGGGAAGATGAGCAGTTCTTC. Amino acids: CASSPFRTGEDEQFF.

The V gene is TRBV10-3, the J gene TRBJ1-1; D not certain. Trimming removed 4 bases from V and 7 bases from J, with 7 bases in between. Germline assignment: CDR1 ENHRY and CDR2 SYGVKD. The CDR3 is made up of 11 amino acids. CDR3 region: CAISGLGEAFF. The CDR3 nucleotides read TGTGCCATCAGTGGATTGGGTGAAGCTTTCTTT.

The gene calls are TRBV28 and TRBJ2-3, with 7 bases identical to TRBD2. Looked up from germline, CDR1 is MDHEN and CDR2 is SYDVKM. Trimming removed 3 bases from V and 3 bases from J; junction bases left unmatched: 6. CDR3 size: 15 residues. As DNA, the CDR3 is TGTGCCAGCAGTTTTGGCGGGAGATGGACAGATACGCAGTATTTT. Protein sequence: CASSFGGRWTDTQYF.

The V and J genes are TRBV5-1 and TRBJ2-2, with TRBD2 as a possible D gene (6 bases). Germline CDR1 SGHRS, CDR2 YFSETQ. Between the trimmed V and J ends, which lost 5 bases and 0 bases, there was a span of 17 bases. This CDR3 comprises 17 residues. This chain's CDR3 is CASRTYSGAANTGELFF. The CDR3, as DNA: TGCGCCAGCAGGACTTATAGCGGAGCGGCGAACACCGGGGAGCTGTTTTTT. Looking up the rest from reference TRBV5-1 and TRBJ2-2 gives the full variable domain: KAGVTQTPRYLIKTRGQQVTLSCSPISGHRSVSWYQQTPGQGLQFLFEYFSETQRNKGNFPGRFSGRQFSNSRSEMNVSTLELGDSALYLCASRTYSGAANTGELFFGEGSRLTVL.

DNA of the CDR3: TGTGCCAGCAGTTACCCCCCCGGGGGGAAAAGTCAGCCCCAGCATTTT. Protein sequence: CASSYPPGGKSQPQHF. The rearrangement uses TRBV6-6 and TRBJ1-5; the D gene is possibly TRBD1 (5 bases). V was pared by 2 bases and J by 6 bases, with 17 bases between. CDR1 and CDR2 (germline): MNHNY, SVGAGI (reference sequence). This CDR3 has 16 amino acids.

V is TRBV28 and J is TRBJ2-7, with 14 bases matching TRBD2. The CDR3 has 18 residues. CDR1 and CDR2 from the germline V gene are MDHEN and SYDVKM. Losses at the gene ends were 6 bases for V and 4 bases for J; bases not matched to a gene: 14. CDR3 region: CASSSRLAGGPYTYEQYF. CDR3 nucleotide sequence: TGTGCCAGCAGCTCAAGACTAGCGGGAGGGCCTTACACGTACGAGCAGTACTTC.

V is TRBV15 and J is TRBJ2-7, with TRBD2 matching 14 bases. Unmatched junction bases numbered 8, after V lost 6 bases and J lost 1 base. The CDR3 is 17 residues long. Germline V lookup: CDR1 LNHNV, CDR2 YYDKDF (reference sequence). The CDR3 nucleotides are TGTGCCACCAGTAAGACTAGCGGGAGGGCCTGGTCCTACGAGCAGTACTTC. Its protein product is CATSKTSGRAWSYEQYF. Looking up the rest from reference TRBV15 and TRBJ2-7 gives the full variable domain: DAMVIQNPRYQVTQFGKPVTLSCSQTLNHNVMYWYQQKSSQAPKLLFHYYDKDFNNEADTPDNFQSRRPNTSFCFLDIRSPGLGDTAMYLCATSKTSGRAWSYEQYFGPGTRLTVT.

V is TRBV28 and J is TRBJ1-2; the D is unclear. Trimming took off 2 bases at V and 0 bases at J, with 10 bases between the two ends. CDR1 and CDR2 from the germline V gene are MDHEN and SYDVKM. The CDR3 extends over 15 amino acids. In DNA form, the CDR3 reads TGTGCCAGCAGTTTAACCGGGCCGCCTAACTATGGCTACACCTTC. This sequence encodes CASSLTGPPNYGYTF.

The chain recombines TRBV12-5 with TRBJ2-2; 7 positions match TRBD2. The V segment lost 3 bases and the J segment 5 bases; nucleotides outside the gene matches: 12. CDR3 length equals 17 residues. Germline V gene lookup returns CDR1 LGHNT and CDR2 FRNRAP. DNA for the CDR3: TGTGCTAGTGGTTTCCTGCCGGGGTTGCGGGAGACCGGGGAGCTGTTTTTT. Its protein product is CASGFLPGLRETGELFF.

The J gene is TRBJ2-6, the V gene TRBV6-5, with D possibly called TRBD1 or TRBD2 (5 bases each). Germline CDR1 MNHEY, CDR2 SVGAGI. V dropped 2 bases and J dropped 2 bases, with 7 bases sitting between them. This CDR3 comprises 15 residues. Written as DNA, the CDR3 is TGTGCCAGCAGTTACGGGGGAGCTGGGGCCAACGTCCTGACTTTC. It yields the protein CASSYGGAGANVLTF.

The rearrangement uses TRBV9 and TRBJ2-5; 7 positions agree with TRBD1. CDR3 size: 13 residues. V gave up 0 bases and J gave up 7 bases; unmatched junction bases: 3. Germline-derived CDR1 and CDR2 are SGDLS and YYNGEE. CDR3 amino acids: CASSVEGQRTQYF. CDR3 nucleotide sequence: TGTGCCAGCAGCGTAGAGGGACAGCGGACCCAGTACTTC.

As for this clone: Other DNA sequences within the sample encode an identical CDR3. This chain joins TRBV5-1 and TRBJ2-7; possibly TRBD2 for D (6 bases). V was cut by 0 bases and J by 1 base, with 8 bases left in between. Germline V gene lookup returns CDR1 SGHRS and CDR2 YFSETQ. This CDR3 is 14 amino acids long. The chain's CDR3 is CASSLGGASYEQYF. The CDR3 bases are TGCGCCAGCAGCTTGGGCGGGGCTTCCTACGAGCAGTACTTC.

This sequence joins TRBV18 and TRBJ2-3; D might be TRBD1 (5 bases). The V and J ends lost 4 bases and 2 bases respectively, with 10 bases between them. Germline-derived CDR1 and CDR2 are KGHSH and LQKENI. The CDR3 consists of 14 residues. The CDR3 sequence is CASSLDSATDTQYF. The DNA of the CDR3 is TGTGCCAGCTCACTTGACAGTGCCACAGATACGCAGTATTTT. Using reference TRBV18 and TRBJ2-3 for the parts outside the CDR3, the full variable domain is NAGVMQNPRHLVRRRGQEARLRCSPMKGHSHVYWYRQLPEEGLKFMVYLQKENIIDESGMPKERFSAEFPKEGPSILRIQQVVRGDSAAYFCASSLDSATDTQYFGPGTRLTVL.

The chain couples TRBV7-3 to TRBJ1-1; the D gene is possibly TRBD1 (5 bases). V was trimmed by 5 bases and J by 9 bases, leaving 19 bases between them. The CDR3 length is 14 residues. Germline CDR1 is SGHTA and CDR2 is FQGTGA. CDR3 sequence: CASSPFGGDGKAFF. For the CDR3, the DNA is TGTGCCAGCAGCCCTTTTGGGGGGGATGGGAAAGCTTTCTTT.

This chain connects TRBV5-4 to TRBJ2-2, with 13 bases aligning to TRBD2. Germline CDR1 is SGHNT and CDR2 is YYREEE (reference sequence). The CDR3 length is 17 residues. V gave up 2 bases and J gave up 0 bases; unmatched junction bases: 1. The CDR3: CASSFGLAGANTGELFF. In nucleotides, the CDR3 is TGTGCCAGCAGCTTCGGACTAGCGGGAGCGAACACCGGGGAGCTGTTTTTT.

The chain employs TRBV9 and TRBJ2-7; unclear D gene. The V end was cut by 4 bases, the J end by 3 bases, with 14 bases between. CDR3 size: 14 residues. Looked up from germline, CDR1 is SGDLS and CDR2 is YYNGEE. The CDR3 loop reads CASSTDGRLYEQYF. For the CDR3, the DNA is TGTGCCAGCAGCACCGACGGACGACTCTACGAGCAGTACTTC.

This clone was found once. This rearrangement joins TRBV6-1 to TRBJ2-5; D uncertain. Germline assignment: CDR1 MNHNS and CDR2 SASEGT. V dropped 1 base and J dropped 0 bases, with 6 bases sitting between them. The CDR3 has 14 amino acids. The CDR3 region has the DNA TGTGCCAGCAGTGAAGGTTGGTACCAAGAGACCCAGTACTTC. Amino acids: CASSEGWYQETQYF.

The rearrangement links TRBV29-1 to TRBJ2-3, with D hard to call. Trimming removed 6 bases at V and 9 bases at J, with 13 bases between. The CDR3 sequence is 11 residues long. The germline gives CDR1 SQVTM, CDR2 ANQGSEA. The CDR3 DNA sequence: TGCAGCGTGGCCTCAATGGAAACGCAGTATTTT. Its translation: CSVASMETQYF.

The rearrangement joins TRBV28 to TRBJ2-7; 11 bases map to TRBD2. This CDR3 is built from 17 residues. Germline V lookup: CDR1 MDHEN, CDR2 SYDVKM. The V segment lost 6 bases and the J segment 3 bases; nucleotides outside the gene matches: 13. As DNA, the CDR3 is TGTGCCAGCAGCAAAACCTCCCCTAGCGGGAGGAACTACGAGCAGTACTTC. Its translation is CASSKTSPSGRNYEQYF.

This clone was seen just once. The genes are TRBV28 and TRBJ2-7; perhaps TRBD1 as D (5 bases). Germline loops: CDR1 MDHEN, CDR2 SYDVKM. This CDR3 comprises 14 residues. The ends were cut back, 6 bases at V and 2 bases at J, with 14 bases in the middle. The CDR3 is CASSSSRGTYEQYF. Here the CDR3 DNA reads TGTGCCAGCAGCTCCTCAAGGGGAACCTACGAGCAGTACTTC.

As concerns this clone: Other DNA sequences in the sample encode the same CDR3. This chain uses TRBV7-2 with TRBJ1-1; unclear D gene. Germline V gene lookup returns CDR1 SGHTA and CDR2 FQGNSA. V lost 6 bases and J lost 1, with 9 bases in between. This CDR3 region has 13 residues. The CDR3 sequence: CASSPQGNTEAFF. CDR3 nucleotide sequence: TGTGCCAGCAGTCCTCAAGGGAACACTGAAGCTTTCTTT.